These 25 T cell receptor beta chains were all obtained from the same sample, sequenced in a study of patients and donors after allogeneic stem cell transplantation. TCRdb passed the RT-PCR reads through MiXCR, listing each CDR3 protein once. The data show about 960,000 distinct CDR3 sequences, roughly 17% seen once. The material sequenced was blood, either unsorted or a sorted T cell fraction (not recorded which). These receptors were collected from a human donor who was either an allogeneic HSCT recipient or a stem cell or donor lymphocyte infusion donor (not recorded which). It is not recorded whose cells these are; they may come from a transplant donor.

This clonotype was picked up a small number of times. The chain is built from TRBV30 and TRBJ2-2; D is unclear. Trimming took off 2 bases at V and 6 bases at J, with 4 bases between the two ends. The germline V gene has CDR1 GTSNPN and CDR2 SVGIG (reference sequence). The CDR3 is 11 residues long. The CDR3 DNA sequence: TGTGCCTGGAGTCAAGCCGGGGAGCTGTTTTTT. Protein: CAWSQAGELFF.

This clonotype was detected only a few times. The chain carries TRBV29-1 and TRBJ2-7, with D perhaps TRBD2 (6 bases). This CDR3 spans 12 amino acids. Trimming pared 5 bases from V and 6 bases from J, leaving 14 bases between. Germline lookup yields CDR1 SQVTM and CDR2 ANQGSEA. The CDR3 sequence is CSVRGGIREQYF. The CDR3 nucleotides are TGCAGCGTTCGTGGAGGGATTCGCGAGCAGTACTTC.

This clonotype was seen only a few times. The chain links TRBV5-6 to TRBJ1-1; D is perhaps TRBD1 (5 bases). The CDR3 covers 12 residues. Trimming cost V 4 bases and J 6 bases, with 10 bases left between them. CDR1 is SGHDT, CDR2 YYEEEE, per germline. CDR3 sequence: CASSATGAEAFF. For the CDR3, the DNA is TGTGCCAGCAGCGCCACAGGAGCTGAAGCTTTCTTT. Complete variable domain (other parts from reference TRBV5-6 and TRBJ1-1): DAGVTQSPTHLIKTRGQQVTLRCSPKSGHDTVSWYQQALGQGPQFIFQYYEEEERQRGNFPDRFSGHQFPNYSSELNVNALLLGDSALYLCASSATGAEAFFGQGTRLTVV.

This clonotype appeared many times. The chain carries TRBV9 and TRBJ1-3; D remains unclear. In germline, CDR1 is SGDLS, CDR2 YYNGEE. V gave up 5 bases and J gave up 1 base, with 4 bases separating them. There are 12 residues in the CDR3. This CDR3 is CASSDSGNTIYF. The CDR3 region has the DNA TGTGCCAGCAGTGATTCTGGAAACACCATATATTTT.

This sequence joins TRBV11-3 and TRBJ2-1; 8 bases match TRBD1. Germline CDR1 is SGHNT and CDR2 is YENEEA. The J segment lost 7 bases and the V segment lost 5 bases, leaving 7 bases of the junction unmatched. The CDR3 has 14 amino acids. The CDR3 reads CASSPWTGKNEQFF. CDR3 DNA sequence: TGTGCCAGCAGCCCCTGGACAGGGAAGAATGAGCAGTTCTTC.

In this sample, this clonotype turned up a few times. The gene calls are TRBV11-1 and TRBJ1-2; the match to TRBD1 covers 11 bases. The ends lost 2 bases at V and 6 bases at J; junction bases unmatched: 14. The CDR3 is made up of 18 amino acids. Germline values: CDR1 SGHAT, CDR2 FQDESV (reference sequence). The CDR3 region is CASSLSPSRDRGFHGYTF. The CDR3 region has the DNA TGTGCCAGCAGCTTAAGCCCCAGCCGGGACAGGGGGTTTCATGGCTACACCTTC.

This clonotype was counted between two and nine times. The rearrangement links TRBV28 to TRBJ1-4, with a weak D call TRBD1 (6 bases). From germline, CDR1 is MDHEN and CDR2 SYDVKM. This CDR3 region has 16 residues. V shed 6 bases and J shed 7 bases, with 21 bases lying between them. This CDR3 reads CASSLIGGQGGEKLFF. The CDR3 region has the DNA TGTGCCAGCAGCCTAATCGGGGGGCAGGGAGGTGAAAAACTGTTTTTT.

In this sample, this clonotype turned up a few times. For the CDR3, the DNA is TGTGCCAGCAGCGTAGCGGTTGAGCAGTTCTTC. Its translation is CASSVAVEQFF. J is TRBJ2-1 and V is TRBV9; D remains unclear. Germline CDR1 and CDR2: SGDLS and YYNGEE. V dropped 0 bases and J dropped 9 bases, with 4 bases sitting between them. This CDR3 has 11 amino acids.

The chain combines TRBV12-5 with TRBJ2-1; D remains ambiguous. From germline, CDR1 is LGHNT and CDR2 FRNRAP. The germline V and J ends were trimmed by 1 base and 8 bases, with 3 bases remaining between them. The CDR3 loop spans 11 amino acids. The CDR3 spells CASGLEYEQFF. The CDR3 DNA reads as TGTGCTAGTGGTTTGGAATATGAGCAGTTCTTC.

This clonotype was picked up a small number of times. As DNA, the CDR3 is TGTGCCAGCAGCCAAGGGGCAGGGAAAAACATTCAGTACTTC. This gives the protein CASSQGAGKNIQYF. V usage is TRBV3-1 and J usage is TRBJ2-4, with D tentatively TRBD1 (5 bases). V gave up 1 base and J gave up 4 bases, with 8 bases separating them. The length of the CDR3 is 14 residues. Germline V CDR1 and CDR2: LGHDT, YNNKEL (reference sequence).

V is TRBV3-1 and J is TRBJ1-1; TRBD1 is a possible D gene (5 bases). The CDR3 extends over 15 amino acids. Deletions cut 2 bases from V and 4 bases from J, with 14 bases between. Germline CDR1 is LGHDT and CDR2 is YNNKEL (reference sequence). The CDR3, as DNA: TGTGCCAGCAGCCAAAATAGCCCCGGGGGCACTGAAGCTTTCTTT. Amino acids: CASSQNSPGGTEAFF.

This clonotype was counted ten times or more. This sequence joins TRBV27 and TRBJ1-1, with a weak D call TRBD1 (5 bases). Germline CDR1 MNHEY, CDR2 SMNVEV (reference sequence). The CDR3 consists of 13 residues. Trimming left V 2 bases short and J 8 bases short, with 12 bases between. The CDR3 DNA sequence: TGTGCCAGCAGTTTAAAGGAGGGGAGGGAAGCTTTCTTT. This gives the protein CASSLKEGREAFF.

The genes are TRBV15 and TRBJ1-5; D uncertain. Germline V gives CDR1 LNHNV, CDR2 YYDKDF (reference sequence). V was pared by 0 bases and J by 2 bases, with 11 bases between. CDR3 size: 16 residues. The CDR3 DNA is TGTGCCACCAGCAGAGATGGTTTCCGGGGCAATCAGCCCCAGCATTTT. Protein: CATSRDGFRGNQPQHF.

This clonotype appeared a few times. For the CDR3, the DNA is TGCAGTGCTAGAGATGTGTTTACGGCCGGTGGAAGCAATCAGCCCCAGCATTTT. It translates to CSARDVFTAGGSNQPQHF. This chain uses TRBV20-1 with TRBJ1-5; no reliable D call. Trimming removed 0 bases from V and 1 base from J, with 19 bases in between. The CDR3 runs 18 residues. Germline lookup yields CDR1 DFQATT and CDR2 SNEGSKA (reference sequence).

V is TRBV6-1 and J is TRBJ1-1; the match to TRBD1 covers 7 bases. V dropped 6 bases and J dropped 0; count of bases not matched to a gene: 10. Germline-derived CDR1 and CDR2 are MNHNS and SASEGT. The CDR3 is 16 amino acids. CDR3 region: CASSRRQGPLNTEAFF. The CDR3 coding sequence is TGTGCCAGCAGCCGCCGACAGGGTCCTTTGAACACTGAAGCTTTCTTT.

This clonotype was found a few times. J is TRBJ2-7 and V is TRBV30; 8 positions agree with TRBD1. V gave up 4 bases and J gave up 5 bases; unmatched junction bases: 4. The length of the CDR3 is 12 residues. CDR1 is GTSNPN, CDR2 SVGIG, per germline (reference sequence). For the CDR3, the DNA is TGTGCCTGGACGGACAGGGCAAACGAGCAGTACTTC. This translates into CAWTDRANEQYF. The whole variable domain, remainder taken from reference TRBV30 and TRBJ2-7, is SQTIHQWPATLVQPVGSPLSLECTVEGTSNPNLYWYRQAAGRGLQLLFYSVGIGQISSEVPQNLSASRPQDRQFILSSKKLLLSDSGFYLCAWTDRANEQYFGPGTRLTVT.

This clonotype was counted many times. The CDR3 sequence: CASSLSPRETQYF. The CDR3 region has the DNA TGTGCCAGCAGTTTGTCGCCGCGGGAGACCCAGTACTTC. V usage is TRBV12-3 or TRBV12-4 and J usage is TRBJ2-5; no clear D. Deletions cut 3 bases from V and 5 bases from J, with 10 bases between. This CDR3 contains 13 residues.

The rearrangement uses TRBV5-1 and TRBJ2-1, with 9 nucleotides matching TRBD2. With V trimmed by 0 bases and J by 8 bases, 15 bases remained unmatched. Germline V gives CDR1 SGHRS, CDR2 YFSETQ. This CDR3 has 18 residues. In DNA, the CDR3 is TGCGCCAGCAGCTTGGCCGCGGGGGGTAGCGGGAGTAACTATGAGCAGTTCTTC. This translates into CASSLAAGGSGSNYEQFF.

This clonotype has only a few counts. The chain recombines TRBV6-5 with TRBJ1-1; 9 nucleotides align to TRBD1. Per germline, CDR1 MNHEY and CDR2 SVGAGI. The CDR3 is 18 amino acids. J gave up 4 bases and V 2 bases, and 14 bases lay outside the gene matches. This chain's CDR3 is CASSYNRDRVPWGTEAFF. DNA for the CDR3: TGTGCCAGCAGTTACAACCGGGACAGGGTGCCTTGGGGCACTGAAGCTTTCTTT.

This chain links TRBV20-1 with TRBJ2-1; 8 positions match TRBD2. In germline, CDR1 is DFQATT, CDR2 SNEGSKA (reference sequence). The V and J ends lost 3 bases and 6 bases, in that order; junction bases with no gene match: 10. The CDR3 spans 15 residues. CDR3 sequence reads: CSARVGTREVNEQFF. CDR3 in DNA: TGCAGTGCTAGGGTTGGGACTAGGGAAGTCAATGAGCAGTTCTTC.

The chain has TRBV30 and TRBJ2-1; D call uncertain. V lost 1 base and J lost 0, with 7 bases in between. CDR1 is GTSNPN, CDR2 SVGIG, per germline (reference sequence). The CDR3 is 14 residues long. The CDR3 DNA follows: TGTGCCTGGAGTGGGGCCCGCTCCTACAATGAGCAGTTCTTC. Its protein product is CAWSGARSYNEQFF.

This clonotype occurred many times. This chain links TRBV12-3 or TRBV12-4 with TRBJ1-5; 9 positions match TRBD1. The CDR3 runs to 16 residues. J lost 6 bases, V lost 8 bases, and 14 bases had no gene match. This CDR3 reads CASALAEGQGFQPQHF. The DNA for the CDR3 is TGTGCCAGCGCCCTTGCTGAGGGACAGGGTTTTCAGCCCCAGCATTTT.

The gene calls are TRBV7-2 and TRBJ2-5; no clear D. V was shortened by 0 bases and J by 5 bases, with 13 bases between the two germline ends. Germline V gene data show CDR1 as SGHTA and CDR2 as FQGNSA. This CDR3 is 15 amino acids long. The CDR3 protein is CASSLALRNWETQYF. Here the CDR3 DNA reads TGTGCCAGCAGCTTAGCGCTAAGGAACTGGGAGACCCAGTACTTC.

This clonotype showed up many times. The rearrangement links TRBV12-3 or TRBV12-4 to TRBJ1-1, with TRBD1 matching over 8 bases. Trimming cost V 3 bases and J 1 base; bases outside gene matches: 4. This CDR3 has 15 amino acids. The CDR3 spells CASSFRGQGNTEAFF. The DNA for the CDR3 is TGTGCCAGCAGTTTCAGGGGGCAAGGGAACACTGAAGCTTTCTTT.

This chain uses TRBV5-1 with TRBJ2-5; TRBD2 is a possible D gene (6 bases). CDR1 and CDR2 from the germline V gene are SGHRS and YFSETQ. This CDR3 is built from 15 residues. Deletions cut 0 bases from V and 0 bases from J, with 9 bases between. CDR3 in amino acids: CASSLAPSDQETQYF. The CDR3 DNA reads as TGCGCCAGCAGCTTGGCTCCTAGCGACCAAGAGACCCAGTACTTC.